These 7 T cell receptor beta chains share one sample of origin, sequenced in a study of blood T cell repertoires in COVID-19. Sequenced by immunoSEQ multiplex PCR; TCRdb stores in-frame clones only, minus some. This sample has some 220,000 clones, with almost 85% found just once. The sequencing sample was made of peripheral blood. These receptors came from a woman in her 70s with COVID-19, enrolled during active disease.

The rearrangement links TRBV7-2 to TRBJ2-7, with 10 bases lining up with TRBD2. Germline V gives CDR1 SGHTA, CDR2 FQGNSA. The CDR3 is made up of 14 amino acids. V dropped 8 bases and J dropped 2; count of bases not matched to a gene: 6. The CDR3 sequence: CASGSGRVPYEQYF. CDR3 nucleotide sequence: TGTGCCAGCGGGAGCGGGAGGGTCCCCTACGAGCAGTACTTC.

The chain links TRBV11-2 to TRBJ1-6; maybe TRBD1 (5 bases). This CDR3 region has 14 residues. Per germline, CDR1 SGHAT and CDR2 FQNNGV. V was shortened by 5 bases and J by 8 bases, with 13 bases between the two germline ends. The CDR3 bases are TGTGCCAGCAGCCCCCAGGGCAACTATTCACCCCTCCACTTT. Its protein product is CASSPQGNYSPLHF.

The chain uses TRBV7-2 and TRBJ1-3; unclear D gene. From germline, CDR1 is SGHTA and CDR2 FQGNSA. The length of the CDR3 is 15 residues. Trimming removed 3 bases from V and 0 bases from J, with 9 bases in between. The CDR3 is CASSFTRFSGNTIYF. The CDR3 DNA reads as TGTGCCAGCAGCTTCACCCGGTTCTCTGGAAACACCATATATTTT.

The chain employs TRBV7-9 and TRBJ2-7, with 7 positions matching TRBD2. CDR3 size: 14 residues. CDR1 is SEHNR and CDR2 is FQNEAQ in the germline V gene (reference sequence). The J segment lost 3 bases and the V segment lost 1 base, leaving 3 bases of the junction unmatched. CDR3 sequence reads: CASSLVGGNYEQYF. DNA of the CDR3: TGTGCCAGCAGCTTAGTCGGGGGGAACTACGAGCAGTACTTC.

The chain uses TRBV14 and TRBJ2-7; TRBD1 aligns across 8 bases. This CDR3 comprises 14 residues. V was clipped by 4 bases and J by 5 bases; unmatched bases: 7. CDR1 SGHDN and CDR2 FVKESK come from the germline V gene. In DNA form, the CDR3 reads TGTGCCAGCAGCCCCTGGACAGGGTCGAACGAGCAGTACTTC. Protein product: CASSPWTGSNEQYF.

This chain joins TRBV2 and TRBJ2-2; possibly TRBD2 for D (5 bases). Trimming left V 4 bases short and J 6 bases short, with 12 bases between. This CDR3 contains 14 residues. Germline CDR1 reads SNHLY; CDR2 reads FYNNEI. In DNA form, the CDR3 reads TGTGCCAGCAGTGCCCCACTAGTTTCCGGGGAGCTGTTTTTT. It codes for CASSAPLVSGELFF.

The chain carries TRBV6-1 and TRBJ1-6, with a tentative D call TRBD1 (5 bases). V lost 3 bases and J 1 base, leaving 16 bases between the germline ends. The CDR3 has 18 amino acids. Germline assignment: CDR1 MNHNS and CDR2 SASEGT. CDR3 loop: CASSDRTRPTSYNSPLHF. The DNA of the CDR3 is TGTGCCAGCAGTGATCGGACAAGGCCCACGTCCTATAATTCACCCCTCCACTTT.